Listed below are T cell receptor beta chains from one sample, sequenced in a study of response to subunit inactivated influenza vaccine. One entry per CDR3 protein results from TCRdb running MiXCR on the RT-PCR reads. The table has 500,000 to 600,000 distinct CDR3 sequences, 6.5% to 8% seen once. Material: PBMCs from blood, obtained 23 months after vaccination. Receptors originate from a man aged 50 to 69 who received an inactivated influenza vaccine. Each CDR3 is given with its conserved first and last residue. A D gene is named only where the DNA matches it firmly. For some rows the clone size is stated as once, few or many, or as a class when expanded; others skip it.

.,TRBV6-1,many,TRBJ1-4,TGTGCCAGCAGGGCGGGGCTAGTAACTAATGAAAAACTGTTTTTT,CASRAGLVTNEKLFF
TRBD2,TRBV7-2,many,TRBJ2-7,TGTGCCAGCAGCCTCCCCTTAGCGGGATCATACGAGCAGTACTTC,CASSLPLAGSYEQYF
TRBD2,TRBV14,.,TRBJ2-7,TGTGCCAGCAGCCAAGCTAGCGGGAGGGCCGAGCAGTACTTC,CASSQASGRAEQYF
.,TRBV29-1,few,TRBJ2-3,TGCAGCGCCTCGGGGGCTACGCAGTATTTT,CSASGATQYF
.,TRBV7-7,many,TRBJ2-2,TGTGCCAGCAGCCAGGACAGTCCCGGGGAGCTGTTTTTT,CASSQDSPGELFF
TRBD2,TRBV2,many,TRBJ2-5,TGTGCCAGCAGTGAAGCACGTTGGACTAGCGGGCAGAAAGAGACCCAGTACTTC,CASSEARWTSGQKETQYF
.,TRBV12-3/TRBV12-4,many,TRBJ2-5,TGTGCCAGCAGCGAACGGGAGACCCAGTACTTC,CASSERETQYF
TRBD1,TRBV28,.,TRBJ2-2,TGTGCCAGCAGTCTCACAGGGGGGCGAGGAAACACCGGGGAGCTGTTTTTT,CASSLTGGRGNTGELFF
TRBD1,TRBV11-3,few,TRBJ2-5,TGTGCCAGCAGCCGGCGGACAGGGTCAGTGGAGACCCAGTACTTC,CASSRRTGSVETQYF
TRBD2,TRBV20-1,many,TRBJ2-1,TGCAGTGCCGGACTAGCGGGGGGGCCGCGGTCCTACAATGAGCAGTTCTTC,CSAGLAGGPRSYNEQFF
TRBD2,TRBV7-2,many,TRBJ2-1,TGTGCCAGCAGCCTTAGCGGGAGGTCCTACAATGAGCAGTTCTTC,CASSLSGRSYNEQFF
.,TRBV10-3,many,TRBJ2-5,TGTGCCATCAGTGAGTCGAGTGGGACCCAGTACTTC,CAISESSGTQYF
TRBD1,TRBV9,few,TRBJ2-2,TGTGCCAGCAGCCCCCTGGGGGACAGGGTCACCGGGGAGCTGTTTTTT,CASSPLGDRVTGELFF
.,TRBV6-4,.,TRBJ1-5,TGTGCCAGCACTCAACCCCTGGGGGGGCTCGGCAATCAGCCCCAGCATTTT,CASTQPLGGLGNQPQHF
TRBD2,TRBV5-1,.,TRBJ2-1,TGCGCCAGCCGGGAGGGCTCCTACAATGAGCAGTTCTTC,CASREGSYNEQFF
.,TRBV12-3/TRBV12-4,few,TRBJ2-7,TGTGCCAGTACGAACAATCCTCGGTACGAGCAGTACTTC,CASTNNPRYEQYF
.,TRBV7-9,.,TRBJ2-5,TGTGCCAGCAGCAGGGGACAAGCGGCCGAGACCCAGTACTTC,CASSRGQAAETQYF
.,TRBV30,.,TRBJ2-1,TGTGCCTGGAGCCGTGACAGCTACAATGAGCAGTTCTTC,CAWSRDSYNEQFF
.,TRBV18,.,TRBJ2-5,TGTGCCAGCTCATCGCGGACGGAGCCGGCAGAGACCCAGTACTTC,CASSSRTEPAETQYF
TRBD2,TRBV29-1,many,TRBJ2-5,TGCAGCGTTGAAGACCCTCTAGCGGGGAAAGAGACCCAGTACTTC,CSVEDPLAGKETQYF
TRBD1,TRBV7-6,few,TRBJ2-5,TGTGCCAGCAGCTTATTTCAGGGGGCCGCCCAAGAGACCCAGTACTTC,CASSLFQGAAQETQYF
TRBD1,TRBV7-2,many,TRBJ1-1,TGTGCCAGCAGCTTAACCGGGACAGGGACCGTGTTAGCTTTCTTT,CASSLTGTGTVLAFF
TRBD1,TRBV4-1,many,TRBJ1-3,TGCGCCAGCAGCTCGAAGACAGGGGCCGGAAACACCATATATTTT,CASSSKTGAGNTIYF
TRBD2,TRBV10-3,.,TRBJ2-2,TGTGCCATCAGCCCCCGACTAGCGGGGGAAACCGGGGAGCTGTTTTTT,CAISPRLAGETGELFF
.,TRBV11-2,.,TRBJ2-2,TGTGCCAGCAGCTTCGTGGGGAGCACCGGGGAGCTGTTTTTT,CASSFVGSTGELFF
TRBD2,TRBV20-1,many,TRBJ2-7,TGCAGTGCTCAAGCAGGGACTAGCGGGCCCAACGAGCAGTACTTC,CSAQAGTSGPNEQYF
.,TRBV5-6,few,TRBJ2-7,TGTGCCAGCAGCCTGGGGGCGGAGTCCTACGAGCAGTACTTC,CASSLGAESYEQYF
.,TRBV5-5,many,TRBJ1-5,TGTGCCAGCAGCTTGGGTGGGGGGTTCCAGCCCCAGCATTTT,CASSLGGGFQPQHF
TRBD2,TRBV6-2/TRBV6-3,many,TRBJ2-1,TGTGCCAGCAGTTACGGAGCGGGGGGGCCTGTAGAGCAGTTCTTC,CASSYGAGGPVEQFF
.,TRBV12-3/TRBV12-4,many,TRBJ2-3,TGTGCCAGCAGTTCGGGGGTGCCAGATACGCAGTATTTT,CASSSGVPDTQYF
.,TRBV12-3/TRBV12-4,few,TRBJ2-1,TGTGCCAGCAGGGGGGGAAATGAGCAGTTCTTC,CASRGGNEQFF
TRBD2,TRBV7-8,.,TRBJ2-3,TGTGCCAGCAGCCTGAGCGGGAGGGTAGGAGATACGCAGTATTTT,CASSLSGRVGDTQYF
.,TRBV6-1,few,TRBJ1-5,TGTGCCAGCAGTGAACATGGTAACAATCAGCCCCAGCATTTT,CASSEHGNNQPQHF
.,TRBV20-1,few,TRBJ2-2,TGCAGTGCTGCAGATCAGCGAGGGTCCGGGGAGCTGTTTTTT,CSAADQRGSGELFF
.,TRBV27,.,TRBJ1-4,TGTGCCAGCAGTTCGTTGGATGAAAAACTGTTTTTT,CASSSLDEKLFF
.,TRBV9,few,TRBJ1-2,TGTGCCAGCAGCGTAGTGAGGGGTGGCTACACCTTC,CASSVVRGGYTF
.,TRBV5-1,few,TRBJ1-5,TGCGCCAGCAGCTTGGGGCCTCTAACAGGGAAAGATCGCAATCAGCCCCAGCATTTT,CASSLGPLTGKDRNQPQHF
TRBD2,TRBV12-3/TRBV12-4,few,TRBJ2-7,TGTGCCAGCAGCTCAAGACTAGCACCTACCTACGAGCAGTACTTC,CASSSRLAPTYEQYF
TRBD1,TRBV13,.,TRBJ2-1,TGTGCCAGCATAAGAGACAGGGGTACCTACAATGAGCAGTTCTTC,CASIRDRGTYNEQFF
.,TRBV7-2,many,TRBJ2-1,TGTGCCAGCAGCTCAGGACGGGCCACACCCAAATACTTC,CASSSGRATPKYF
.,TRBV20-1,.,TRBJ1-5,TGCAGTGCTACTCGAGGACATAGCAATGAGCCCCAGCATTTT,CSATRGHSNEPQHF
TRBD2,TRBV20-1,many,TRBJ2-1,TGCAGTGTCTCCGGGACTAGGGGAAATGAGCAGTTCTTC,CSVSGTRGNEQFF
TRBD1,TRBV5-1,many,TRBJ2-3,TGCGCCAGCAGCTTAGGGACAGGGGGCTTTGGCACAGATACGCAGTATTTT,CASSLGTGGFGTDTQYF
.,TRBV20-1,.,TRBJ1-5,TGCAGTGCTAGGGTGGGGGGGAGCAATCAGCCCCAGCATTTT,CSARVGGSNQPQHF
.,TRBV20-1,many,TRBJ2-1,TGCAGTGCTGAGTCGGGATCCTACAATGAGCAGTTCTTC,CSAESGSYNEQFF
TRBD1,TRBV12-3/TRBV12-4,.,TRBJ2-5,TGTGCCAGCAGTCGAGACAGGGGAAACGGGGAGACCCAGTACTTC,CASSRDRGNGETQYF
TRBD1,TRBV9,few,TRBJ1-3,TGTGCCAGCAGCTTAAGCACAGGGGTTATTGACACCATATATTTT,CASSLSTGVIDTIYF